The clone carrying this T cell receptor (beta chain) was observed at least ten times. The data stem from a study of molecular identifiers for immune sequencing clone quantification. Per germline, CDR1 SGHTA and CDR2 FQGNSA. V lost 0 bases to trimming and J lost 0 bases, with 6 bases between them. The CDR3 totals 15 residues. TCRdb redid the calling of the PCR reads with MiXCR, one entry per CDR3 protein. The table shows roughly 300,000 distinct CDR3 sequences, with roughly a quarter occurring only once. The chain uses TRBV7-2 and TRBJ1-5; no clear D. Sample: naive CD8+ T cells from blood, with Jurkat cell RNA spiked in. The subset was: FACS-sorted CD8+CD4-CCR7+CD45RA+ naive T cells. This receptor was taken from a human donor in good health. Some libraries in this study had Jurkat cell RNA spiked in. The CDR3 nucleotides are TGTGCCAGCAGCTTAGCTGACTATAGCAATCAGCCCCAGCATTTT. The encoded protein is CASSLADYSNQPQHF.